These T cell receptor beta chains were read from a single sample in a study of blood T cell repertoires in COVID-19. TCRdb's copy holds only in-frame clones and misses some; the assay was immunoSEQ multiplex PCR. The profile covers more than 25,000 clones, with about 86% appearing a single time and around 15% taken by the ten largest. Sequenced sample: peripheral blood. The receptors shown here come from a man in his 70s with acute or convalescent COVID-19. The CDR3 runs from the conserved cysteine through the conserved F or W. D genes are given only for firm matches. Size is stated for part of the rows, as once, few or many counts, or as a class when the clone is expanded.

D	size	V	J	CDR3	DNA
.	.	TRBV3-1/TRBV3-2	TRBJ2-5	CASSHRTAGAQYF	TGTGCCAGCAGCCACAGGACGGCCGGGGCCCAGTACTTC
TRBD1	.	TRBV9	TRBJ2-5	CASSPGQGDRETQYF	TGTGCCAGCAGCCCAGGACAGGGGGACAGGGAGACCCAGTACTTC
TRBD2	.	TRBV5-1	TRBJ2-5	CASSPGASGSTWETQYF	TGCGCCAGCAGCCCTGGTGCTAGCGGGAGCACTTGGGAGACCCAGTACTTC
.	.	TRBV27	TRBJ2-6	CASSLDRQGANVLTF	TGTGCCAGCAGTTTAGACAGACAGGGGGCCAACGTCCTGACTTTC
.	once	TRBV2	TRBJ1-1	CASDQGTEAFF	TGTGCCAGCGATCAGGGGACTGAAGCTTTCTTT
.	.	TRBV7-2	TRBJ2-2	CASSPYSGELFF	TGTGCCAGCAGCCCTTATTCCGGGGAGCTGTTTTTT
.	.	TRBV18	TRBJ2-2	CASSPRQVYNTGELFF	TGTGCCAGCTCACCAAGGCAGGTCTATAACACCGGGGAGCTGTTTTTT
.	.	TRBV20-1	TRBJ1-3	CSVTQTDTIYF	TGCAGTGTAACCCAAACGGACACCATATATTTT
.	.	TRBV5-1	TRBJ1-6	CASSLAGYDSPLHF	TGCGCCAGCAGCTTGGCAGGGTATGATTCACCCCTCCACTTT
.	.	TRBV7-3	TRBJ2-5	CASSPTGLQETQYF	TGTGCCAGCAGCCCTACAGGGCTCCAAGAGACCCAGTACTTC
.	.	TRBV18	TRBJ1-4	CASSPRSGINEKLFF	TGTGCCAGCTCACCAAGGTCGGGTATTAATGAAAAACTGTTTTTT
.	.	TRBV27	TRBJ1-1	CASSFISAGKSEAFF	TGTGCCAGCAGTTTTATTTCTGCGGGAAAGTCGGAAGCTTTCTTT
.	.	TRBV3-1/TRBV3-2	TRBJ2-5	CASSQEGGTSLQETQYF	TGTGCCAGCAGCCAAGAGGGGGGGACATCTCTCCAAGAGACCCAGTACTTC
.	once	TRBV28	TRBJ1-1	CASRATGMNTEAFF	TGTGCCAGCAGAGCGACAGGTATGAACACTGAAGCTTTCTTT
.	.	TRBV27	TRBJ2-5	CASSLYPGQTQYF	TGTGCCAGCAGTTTATATCCAGGTCAGACCCAGTACTTC
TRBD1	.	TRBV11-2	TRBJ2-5	CASSLQGEETQYF	TGTGCCAGCAGCTTGCAGGGGGAAGAGACCCAGTACTTC
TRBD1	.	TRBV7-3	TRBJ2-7	CASSQIPGQAEAEQYF	TGTGCCAGCAGCCAAATTCCGGGACAGGCCGAGGCCGAGCAGTACTTC
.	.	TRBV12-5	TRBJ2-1	CASGLTGNEQFF	TGTGCTAGTGGTTTGACAGGGAATGAGCAGTTCTTC
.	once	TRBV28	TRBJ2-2	CASSYLNFRRGKTGELFF	TGTGCCAGCAGTTATCTCAACTTTAGAAGGGGGAAGACCGGGGAGCTGTTTTTT
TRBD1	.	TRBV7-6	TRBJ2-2	CASSLTSGTENTGELFF	TGTGCCAGCAGCTTAACTTCCGGGACAGAGAACACCGGGGAGCTGTTTTTT